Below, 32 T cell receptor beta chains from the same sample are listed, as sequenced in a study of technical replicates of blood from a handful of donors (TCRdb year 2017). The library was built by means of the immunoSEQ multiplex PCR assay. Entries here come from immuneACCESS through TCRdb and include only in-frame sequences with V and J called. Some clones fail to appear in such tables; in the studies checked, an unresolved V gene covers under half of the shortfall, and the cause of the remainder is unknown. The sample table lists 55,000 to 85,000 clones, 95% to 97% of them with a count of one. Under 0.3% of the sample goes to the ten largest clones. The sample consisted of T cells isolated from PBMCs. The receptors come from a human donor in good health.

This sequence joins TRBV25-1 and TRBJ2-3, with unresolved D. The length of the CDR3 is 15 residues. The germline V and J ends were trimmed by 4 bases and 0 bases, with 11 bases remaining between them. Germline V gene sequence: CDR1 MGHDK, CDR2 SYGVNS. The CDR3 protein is CASSVAATSTDTQYF. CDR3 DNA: TGTGCCAGCAGTGTAGCAGCTACTAGCACAGATACGCAGTATTTT. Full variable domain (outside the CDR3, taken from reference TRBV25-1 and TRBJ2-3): EADIYQTPRYLVIGTGKKITLECSQTMGHDKMYWYQQDPGMELHLIHYSYGVNSTEKGDLSSESTVSRIRTEHFPLTLESARPSHTSQYLCASSVAATSTDTQYFGPGTRLTVL.

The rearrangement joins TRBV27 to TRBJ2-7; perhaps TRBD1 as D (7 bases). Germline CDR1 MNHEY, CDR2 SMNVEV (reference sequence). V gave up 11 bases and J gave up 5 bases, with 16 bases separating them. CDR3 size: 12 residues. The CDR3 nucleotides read TGTGCCGGCCCCAGGGGGGAGGACGAGCAGTACTTC. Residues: CAGPRGEDEQYF.

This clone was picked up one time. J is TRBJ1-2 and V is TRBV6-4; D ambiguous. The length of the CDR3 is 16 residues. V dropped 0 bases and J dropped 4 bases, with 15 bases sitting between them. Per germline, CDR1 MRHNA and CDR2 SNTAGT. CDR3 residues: CASSDSRAAVGYGYTF. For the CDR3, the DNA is TGTGCCAGCAGTGACTCGAGGGCAGCGGTCGGCTATGGCTACACCTTC.

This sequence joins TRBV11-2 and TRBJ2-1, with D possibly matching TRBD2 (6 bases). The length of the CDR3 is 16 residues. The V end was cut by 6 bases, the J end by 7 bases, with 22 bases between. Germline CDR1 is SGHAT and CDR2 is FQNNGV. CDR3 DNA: TGTGCCAGCAGTTTTGGGACTTCCGTACTGGGAAATGAGCAGTTCTTC. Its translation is CASSFGTSVLGNEQFF.

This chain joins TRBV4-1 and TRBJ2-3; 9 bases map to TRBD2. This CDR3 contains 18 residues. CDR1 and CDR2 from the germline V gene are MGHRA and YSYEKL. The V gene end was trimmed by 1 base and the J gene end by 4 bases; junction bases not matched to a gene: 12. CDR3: CASSQGREREVNPDTQYF. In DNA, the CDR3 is TGCGCCAGCAGCCAAGGCCGGGAGCGGGAGGTAAACCCAGATACGCAGTATTTT.

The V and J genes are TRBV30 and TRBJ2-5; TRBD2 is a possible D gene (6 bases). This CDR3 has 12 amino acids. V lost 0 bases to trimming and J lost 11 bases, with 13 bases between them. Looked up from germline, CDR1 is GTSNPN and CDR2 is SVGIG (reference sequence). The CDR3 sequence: CAWSVAGYGQYF. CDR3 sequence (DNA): TGTGCCTGGAGTGTAGCGGGTTATGGGCAGTACTTC.

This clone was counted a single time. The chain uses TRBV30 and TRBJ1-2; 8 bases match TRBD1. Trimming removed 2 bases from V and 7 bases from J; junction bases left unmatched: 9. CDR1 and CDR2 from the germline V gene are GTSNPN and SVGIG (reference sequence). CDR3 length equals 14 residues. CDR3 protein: CAWSLGQGNRGYTF. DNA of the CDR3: TGTGCCTGGAGTTTAGGACAGGGTAATCGTGGCTACACCTTC.

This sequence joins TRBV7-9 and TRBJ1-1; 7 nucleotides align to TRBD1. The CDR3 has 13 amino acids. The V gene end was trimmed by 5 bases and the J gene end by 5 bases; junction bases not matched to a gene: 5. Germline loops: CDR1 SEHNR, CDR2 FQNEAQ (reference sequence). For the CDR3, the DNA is TGTGCCAGCAGCAGACAGGGAAGGACTGAAGCTTTCTTT. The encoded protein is CASSRQGRTEAFF.

The CDR3 nucleotides read TGTGCCAGCAGTGAAATAGGGGGTTTTAGGGACACTGAAGCTTTCTTT. Translation: CASSEIGGFRDTEAFF. V usage is TRBV2 and J usage is TRBJ1-1; TRBD1 is a possible D gene (6 bases). The CDR3 contains 16 residues. Germline-derived CDR1 and CDR2 are SNHLY and FYNNEI. V was cut by 2 bases and J by 3 bases, with 16 bases left in between. The variable domain in full, completed from reference TRBV2 and TRBJ1-1, reads EPEVTQTPSHQVTQMGQEVILRCVPISNHLYFYWYRQILGQKVEFLVSFYNNEISEKSEIFDDQFSVERPDGSNFTLKIRSTKLEDSAMYFCASSEIGGFRDTEAFFGQGTRLTVV.

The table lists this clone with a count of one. The CDR3 loop is CASSFYYRDHGNEKLFF. CDR3 coding DNA: TGTGCCAGCAGCTTTTATTACAGGGATCATGGAAATGAAAAACTGTTTTTT. The V gene is TRBV11-3, the J gene TRBJ1-4; D perhaps matches TRBD1 (6 bases). V was clipped by 3 bases and J by 5 bases, with 19 bases between them. The CDR3 runs 17 residues. Germline lookup yields CDR1 SGHNT and CDR2 YENEEA.

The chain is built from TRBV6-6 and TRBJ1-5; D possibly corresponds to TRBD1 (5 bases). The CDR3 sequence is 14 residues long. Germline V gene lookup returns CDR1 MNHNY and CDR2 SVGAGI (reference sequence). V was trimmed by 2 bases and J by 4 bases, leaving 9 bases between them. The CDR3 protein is CASSYGSGNQPQHF. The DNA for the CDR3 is TGTGCCAGCAGTTACGGCTCAGGGAATCAGCCCCAGCATTTT.

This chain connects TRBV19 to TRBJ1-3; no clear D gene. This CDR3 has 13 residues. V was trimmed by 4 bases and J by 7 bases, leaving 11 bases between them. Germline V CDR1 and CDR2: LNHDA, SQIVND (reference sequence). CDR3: CASSSSPRNTIYF. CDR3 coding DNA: TGTGCCAGTAGTAGTTCTCCTAGGAACACCATATATTTT.

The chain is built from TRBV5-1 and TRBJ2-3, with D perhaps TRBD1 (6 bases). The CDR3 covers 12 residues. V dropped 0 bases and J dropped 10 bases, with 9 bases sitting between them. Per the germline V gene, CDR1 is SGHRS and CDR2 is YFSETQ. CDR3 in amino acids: CASSLDRVPQYF. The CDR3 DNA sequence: TGCGCCAGCAGCTTGGACAGGGTTCCGCAGTATTTT.

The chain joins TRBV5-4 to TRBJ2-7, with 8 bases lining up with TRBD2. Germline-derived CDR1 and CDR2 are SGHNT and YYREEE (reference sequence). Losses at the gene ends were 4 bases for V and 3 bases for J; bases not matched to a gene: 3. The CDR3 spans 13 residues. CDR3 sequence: CASSKTSGYEQYF. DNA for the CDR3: TGTGCCAGCAGCAAAACTAGCGGCTACGAGCAGTACTTC.

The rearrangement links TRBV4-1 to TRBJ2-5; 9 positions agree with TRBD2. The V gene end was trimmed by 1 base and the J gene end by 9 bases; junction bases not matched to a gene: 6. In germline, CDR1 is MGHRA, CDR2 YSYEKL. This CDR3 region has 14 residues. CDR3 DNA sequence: TGCGCCAGCAGCCAAGGGATAGCGGGAGCTCCCCAGTACTTC. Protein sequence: CASSQGIAGAPQYF.

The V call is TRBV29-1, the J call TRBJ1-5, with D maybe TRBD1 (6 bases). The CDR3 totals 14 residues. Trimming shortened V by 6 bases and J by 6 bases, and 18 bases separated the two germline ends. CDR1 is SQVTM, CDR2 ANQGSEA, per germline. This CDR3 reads CSVSSGEYRQPQHF. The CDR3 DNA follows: TGCAGCGTAAGCTCAGGGGAGTACCGTCAGCCCCAGCATTTT. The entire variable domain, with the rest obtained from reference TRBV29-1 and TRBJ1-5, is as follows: SAVISQKPSRDICQRGTSLTIQCQVDSQVTMMFWYRQQPGQSLTLIATANQGSEATYESGFVIDKFPISRPNLTFSTLTVSNMSPEDSSIYLCSVSSGEYRQPQHFGDGTRLSIL.

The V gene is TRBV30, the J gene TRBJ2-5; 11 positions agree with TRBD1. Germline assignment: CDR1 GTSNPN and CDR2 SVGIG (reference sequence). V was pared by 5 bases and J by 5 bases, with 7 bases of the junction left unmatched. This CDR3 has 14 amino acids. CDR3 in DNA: TGTGCCTGGGGGGGACAGGGGGATAGGGAGACCCAGTACTTC. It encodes CAWGGQGDRETQYF.

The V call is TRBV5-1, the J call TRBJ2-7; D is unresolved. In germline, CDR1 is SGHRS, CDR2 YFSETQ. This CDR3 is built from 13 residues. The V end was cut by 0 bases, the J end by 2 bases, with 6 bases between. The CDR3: CASSLVYTYEQYF. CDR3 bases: TGCGCCAGCAGCTTGGTATATACCTACGAGCAGTACTTC. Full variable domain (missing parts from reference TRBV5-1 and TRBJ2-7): KAGVTQTPRYLIKTRGQQVTLSCSPISGHRSVSWYQQTPGQGLQFLFEYFSETQRNKGNFPGRFSGRQFSNSRSEMNVSTLELGDSALYLCASSLVYTYEQYFGPGTRLTVT.

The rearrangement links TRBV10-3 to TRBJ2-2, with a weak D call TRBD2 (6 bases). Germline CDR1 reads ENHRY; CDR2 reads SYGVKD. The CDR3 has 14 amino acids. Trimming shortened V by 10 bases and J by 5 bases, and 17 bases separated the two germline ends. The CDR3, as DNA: TGTGCCACCGACGAAGGAGGGGCGACCGGGGAGCTGTTTTTT. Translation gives CATDEGGATGELFF.

CDR3 residues: CASSSTGSEGYTF. DNA of the CDR3: TGTGCCAGCAGTTCGACAGGGTCGGAGGGCTACACCTTC. V is TRBV28 and J is TRBJ1-2, with 7 bases lining up with TRBD1. V was pared by 4 bases and J by 8 bases, with 7 bases of the junction left unmatched. CDR1 is MDHEN, CDR2 SYDVKM, per germline. The CDR3 sequence is 13 residues long.

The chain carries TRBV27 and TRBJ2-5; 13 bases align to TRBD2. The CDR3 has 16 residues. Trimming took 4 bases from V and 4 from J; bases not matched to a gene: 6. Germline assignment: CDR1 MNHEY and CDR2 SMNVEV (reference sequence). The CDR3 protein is CASSSWTSGSPETQYF. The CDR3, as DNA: TGTGCCAGCAGTTCGTGGACTAGCGGGAGCCCAGAGACCCAGTACTTC.

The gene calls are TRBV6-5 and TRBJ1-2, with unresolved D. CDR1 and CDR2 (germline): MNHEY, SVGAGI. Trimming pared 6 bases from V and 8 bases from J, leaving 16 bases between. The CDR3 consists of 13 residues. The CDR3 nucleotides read TGTGCCAGCAGGGAAATTCACCCGGGGGGCTACACCTTC. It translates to CASREIHPGGYTF.

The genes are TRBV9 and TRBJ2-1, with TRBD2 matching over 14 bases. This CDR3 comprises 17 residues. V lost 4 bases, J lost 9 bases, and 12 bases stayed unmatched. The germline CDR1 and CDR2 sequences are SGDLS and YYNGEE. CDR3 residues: CASSSEPGLAGVGEQFF. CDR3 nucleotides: TGTGCCAGCAGCTCCGAACCGGGACTAGCGGGAGTAGGTGAGCAGTTCTTC.

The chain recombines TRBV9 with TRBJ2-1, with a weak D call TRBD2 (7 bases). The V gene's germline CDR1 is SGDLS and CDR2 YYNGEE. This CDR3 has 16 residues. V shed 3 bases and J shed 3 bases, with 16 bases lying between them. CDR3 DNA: TGTGCCAGCAGCGAAGGGGGGGACATCTACTACAATGAGCAGTTCTTC. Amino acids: CASSEGGDIYYNEQFF.

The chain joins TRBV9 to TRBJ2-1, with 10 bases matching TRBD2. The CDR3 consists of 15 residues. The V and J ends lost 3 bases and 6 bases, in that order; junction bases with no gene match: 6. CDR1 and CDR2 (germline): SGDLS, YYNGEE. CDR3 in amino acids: CASSDGLAVSNEQFF. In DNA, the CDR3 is TGTGCCAGCAGCGACGGACTAGCGGTTAGCAATGAGCAGTTCTTC. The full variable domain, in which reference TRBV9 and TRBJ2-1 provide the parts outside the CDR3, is DSGVTQTPKHLITATGQRVTLRCSPRSGDLSVYWYQQSLDQGLQFLIQYYNGEERAKGNILERFSAQQFPDLHSELNLSSLELGDSALYFCASSDGLAVSNEQFFGPGTRLTVL.

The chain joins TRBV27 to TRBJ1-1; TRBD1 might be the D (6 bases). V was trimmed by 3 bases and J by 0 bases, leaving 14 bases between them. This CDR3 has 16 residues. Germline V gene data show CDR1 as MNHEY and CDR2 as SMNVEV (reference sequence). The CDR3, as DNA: TGTGCCAGCAGTTTTTCGGCAGGGGAATTGAACACTGAAGCTTTCTTT. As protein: CASSFSAGELNTEAFF.

The CDR3 DNA sequence: TGCAGCGTTGTACTGCTAGCGATACGCACAGATACGCAGTATTTT. This translates into CSVVLLAIRTDTQYF. The rearrangement uses TRBV29-1 and TRBJ2-3; D might be TRBD2 (6 bases). CDR3 length equals 15 residues. The germline gives CDR1 SQVTM, CDR2 ANQGSEA. Trimming stripped 4 bases from V and 1 base from J, with 15 bases between.

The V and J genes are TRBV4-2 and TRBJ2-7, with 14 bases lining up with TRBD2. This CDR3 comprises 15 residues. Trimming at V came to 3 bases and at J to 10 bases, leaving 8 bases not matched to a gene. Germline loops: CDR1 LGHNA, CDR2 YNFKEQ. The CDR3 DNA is TGTGCCAGCAGCCAGACCGGGACTAGCGGGAGCACCCAGTACTTC. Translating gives CASSQTGTSGSTQYF.

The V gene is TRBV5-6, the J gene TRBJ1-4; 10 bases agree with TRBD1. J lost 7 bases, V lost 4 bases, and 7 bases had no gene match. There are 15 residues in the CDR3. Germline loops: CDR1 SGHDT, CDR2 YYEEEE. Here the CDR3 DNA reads TGTGCCAGCAGCACGTGGGACAGGGGATCTGAAAAACTGTTTTTT. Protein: CASSTWDRGSEKLFF.

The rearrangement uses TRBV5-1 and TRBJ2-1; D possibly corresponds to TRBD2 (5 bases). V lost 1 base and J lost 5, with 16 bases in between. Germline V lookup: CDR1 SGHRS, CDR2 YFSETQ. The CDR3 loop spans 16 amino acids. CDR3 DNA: TGCGCCAGCAGCTTGCCCACTAGTCCGCTGAACAATGAGCAGTTCTTC. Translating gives CASSLPTSPLNNEQFF.

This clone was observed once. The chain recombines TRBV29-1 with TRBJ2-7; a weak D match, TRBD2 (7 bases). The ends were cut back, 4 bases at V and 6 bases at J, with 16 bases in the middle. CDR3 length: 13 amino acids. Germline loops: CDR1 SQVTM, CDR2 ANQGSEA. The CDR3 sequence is CSVGLGGPVEQYF. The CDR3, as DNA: TGCAGCGTTGGGCTCGGGGGGCCGGTCGAGCAGTACTTC.

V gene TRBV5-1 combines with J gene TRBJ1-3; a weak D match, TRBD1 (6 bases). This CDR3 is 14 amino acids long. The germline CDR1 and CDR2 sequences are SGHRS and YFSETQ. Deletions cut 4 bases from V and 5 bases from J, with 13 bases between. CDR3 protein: CASSLLDSRNTIYF. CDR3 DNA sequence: TGCGCCAGCAGCCTGTTGGACAGCCGAAACACCATATATTTT.